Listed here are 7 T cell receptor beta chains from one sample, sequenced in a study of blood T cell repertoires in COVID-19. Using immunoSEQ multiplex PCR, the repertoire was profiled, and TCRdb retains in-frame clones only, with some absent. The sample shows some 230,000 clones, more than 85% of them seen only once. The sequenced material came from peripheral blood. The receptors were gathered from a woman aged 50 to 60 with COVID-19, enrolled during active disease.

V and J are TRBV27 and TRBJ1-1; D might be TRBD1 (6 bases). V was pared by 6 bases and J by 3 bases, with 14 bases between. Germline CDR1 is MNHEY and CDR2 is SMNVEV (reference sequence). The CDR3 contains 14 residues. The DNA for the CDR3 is TGTGCCAGCAGGCCAGGGGTGTCGGACACTGAAGCTTTCTTT. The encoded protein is CASRPGVSDTEAFF.

CDR3 in amino acids: CASQTGGWDTEAFF. Written as DNA, the CDR3 is TGCGCCAGTCAGACAGGGGGCTGGGACACTGAAGCTTTCTTT. The genes are TRBV10-2 and TRBJ1-1; 10 bases match TRBD1. CDR3 length equals 14 residues. From germline, CDR1 is WSHSY and CDR2 SAAADI. J was trimmed by 3 bases and V by 9 bases; bases with no gene match: 7.

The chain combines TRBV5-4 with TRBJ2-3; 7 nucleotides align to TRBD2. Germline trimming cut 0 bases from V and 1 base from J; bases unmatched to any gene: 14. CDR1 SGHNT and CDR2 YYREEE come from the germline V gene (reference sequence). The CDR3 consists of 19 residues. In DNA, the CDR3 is TGTGCCAGCAGCTTGGCGGTCAGAGCGGGGTTTATGGGCACAGATACGCAGTATTTT. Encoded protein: CASSLAVRAGFMGTDTQYF.

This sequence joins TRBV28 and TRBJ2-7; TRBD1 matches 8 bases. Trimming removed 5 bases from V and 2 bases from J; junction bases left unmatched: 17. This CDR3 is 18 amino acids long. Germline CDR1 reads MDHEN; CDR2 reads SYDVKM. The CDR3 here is CASSPQTPDRGLTYEQYV. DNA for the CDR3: TGTGCCAGCAGTCCCCAGACTCCCGACAGGGGACTCACCTACGAGCAGTACGTC.

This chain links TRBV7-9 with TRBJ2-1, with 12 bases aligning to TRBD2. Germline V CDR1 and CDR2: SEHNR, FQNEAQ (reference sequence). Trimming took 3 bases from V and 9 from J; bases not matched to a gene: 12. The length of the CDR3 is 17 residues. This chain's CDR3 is CASSFATTSGGPREQFF. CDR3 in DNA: TGTGCCAGCAGCTTTGCAACAACTAGCGGGGGGCCCCGTGAGCAGTTCTTC.

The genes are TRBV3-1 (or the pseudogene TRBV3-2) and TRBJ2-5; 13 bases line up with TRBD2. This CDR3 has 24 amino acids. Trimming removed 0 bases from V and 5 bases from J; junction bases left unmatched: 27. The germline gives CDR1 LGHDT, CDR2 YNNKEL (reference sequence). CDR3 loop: CASSQERGVGTSGAKEGVRETQYF. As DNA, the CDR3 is TGTGCCAGCAGCCAAGAAAGGGGAGTCGGGACTAGCGGGGCAAAGGAGGGGGTCCGGGAGACCCAGTACTTC.

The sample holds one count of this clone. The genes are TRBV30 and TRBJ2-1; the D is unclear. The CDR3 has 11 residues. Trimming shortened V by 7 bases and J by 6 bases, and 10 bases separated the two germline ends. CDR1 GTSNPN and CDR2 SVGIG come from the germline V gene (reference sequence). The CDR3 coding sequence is TGTGCCTCTAAGAACTTCAATGAGCAGTTCTTC. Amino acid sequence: CASKNFNEQFF.